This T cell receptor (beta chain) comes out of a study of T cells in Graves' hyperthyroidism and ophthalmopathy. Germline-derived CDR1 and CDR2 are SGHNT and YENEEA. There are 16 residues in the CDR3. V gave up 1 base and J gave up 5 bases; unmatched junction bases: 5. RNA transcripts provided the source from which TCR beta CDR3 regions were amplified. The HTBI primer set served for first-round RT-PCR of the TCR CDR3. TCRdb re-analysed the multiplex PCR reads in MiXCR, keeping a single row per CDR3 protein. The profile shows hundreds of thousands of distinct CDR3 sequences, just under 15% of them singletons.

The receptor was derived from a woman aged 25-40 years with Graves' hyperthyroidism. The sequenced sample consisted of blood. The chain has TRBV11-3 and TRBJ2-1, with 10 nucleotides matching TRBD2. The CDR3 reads CASSLVASGSHNEQFF. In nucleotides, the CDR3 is TGTGCCAGCAGCTTAGTAGCTAGCGGGAGTCACAATGAGCAGTTCTTC.